This T cell receptor (beta chain) is from a study of identical twins. Overall study findings and caveats: Models underestimated how often monozygotic twins shared out-of-frame TCR alpha.

TCRdb used MiXCR to reprocess the 5' RACE reads, holding one entry per CDR3 protein. The sample gives 200,000 to 250,000 distinct CDR3 sequences, about 12% of which show up once; roughly 4.2% is in the top ten. Remarks on this clonotype: Its antigen is undetermined.

These data were likewise used in another study, on yellow fever vaccine responses in identical twins.

The sample taken for sequencing was memory (CD45RO+) T cells sorted from blood. The source of this sequence is a woman aged 18-29 years in good health.

The CDR3 DNA reads TGTGCCAGCAGGGAGCAATGGCTCCAGTTCTTC. It yields the protein CASREQWLQFF. This rearrangement joins TRBV6-2 or TRBV6-3 to TRBJ2-1; unclear D gene. This CDR3 is 11 amino acids long. V lost 6 bases, J lost 13 bases, and 13 bases lay in between. Germline V gene sequence: CDR1 MNHEY, CDR2 SVGEGT.